This TCR beta chain comes out of a study of T-cell reconstitution after alpha-beta-depleted transplantation in children. General study findings and limits: At around two months after transplant, the alpha-beta T cells were reportedly derived from several hundred expanded clones that came from non-depleted graft cells. One year post-transplant, T-cell counts and diversity were largely derived from T cells produced anew.

This clonotype was seen more than once but under ten times. Its antigen is currently unknown. The TCRbeta library was prepared with unique molecular identifiers. TCRdb processed the PCR reads anew with MiXCR; each CDR3 protein has one entry. The sample lists about 830,000 distinct CDR3 sequences; 15% to 20% were seen once. This CDR3 contains 12 residues. Trimming took off 1 base at V and 3 bases at J, with 3 bases between the two ends. In germline, CDR1 is LGHDT, CDR2 YNNKEL (reference sequence). The material sequenced was PBMCs, mostly from graft donor cells, taken 360 days after TCRalphabeta/CD19-depleted stem cell transplant. This TCR was recovered from a male patient younger than 18 who had a stem cell transplant for acute lymphoblastic leukemia, so the T cells may come from the graft donor. This chain connects TRBV3-1 to TRBJ1-1; D unclear. The CDR3: CASSQGDTEAFF. CDR3 in DNA: TGTGCCAGCAGCCAAGGAGACACTGAAGCTTTCTTT.